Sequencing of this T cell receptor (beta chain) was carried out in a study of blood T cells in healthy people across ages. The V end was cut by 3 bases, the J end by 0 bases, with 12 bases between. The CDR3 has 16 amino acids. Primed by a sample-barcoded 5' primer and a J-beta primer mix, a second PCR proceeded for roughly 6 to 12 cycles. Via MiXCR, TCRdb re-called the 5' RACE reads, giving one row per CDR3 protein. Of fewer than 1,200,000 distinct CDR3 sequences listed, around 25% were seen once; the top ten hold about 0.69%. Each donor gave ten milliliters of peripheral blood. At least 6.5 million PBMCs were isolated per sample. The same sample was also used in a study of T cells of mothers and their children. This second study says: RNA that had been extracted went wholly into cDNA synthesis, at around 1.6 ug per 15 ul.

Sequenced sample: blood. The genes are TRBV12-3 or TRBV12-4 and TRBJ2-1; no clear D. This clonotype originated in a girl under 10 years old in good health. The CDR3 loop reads CASSFRSLSSYNEQFF. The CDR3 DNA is TGTGCCAGCAGTTTCAGGAGCCTTAGCTCCTACAATGAGCAGTTCTTC.